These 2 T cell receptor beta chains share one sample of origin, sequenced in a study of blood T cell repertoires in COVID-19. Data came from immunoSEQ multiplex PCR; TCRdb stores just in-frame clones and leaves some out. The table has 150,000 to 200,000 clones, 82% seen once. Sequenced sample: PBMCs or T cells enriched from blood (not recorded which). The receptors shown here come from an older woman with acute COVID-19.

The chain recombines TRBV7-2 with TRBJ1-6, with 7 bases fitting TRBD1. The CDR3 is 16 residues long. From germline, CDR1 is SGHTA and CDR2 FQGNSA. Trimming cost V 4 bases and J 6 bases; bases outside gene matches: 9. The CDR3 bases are TGTGCCAGCAGCTACCTGGCGGGACAGTTTAATTCACCCCTCCACTTT. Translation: CASSYLAGQFNSPLHF.

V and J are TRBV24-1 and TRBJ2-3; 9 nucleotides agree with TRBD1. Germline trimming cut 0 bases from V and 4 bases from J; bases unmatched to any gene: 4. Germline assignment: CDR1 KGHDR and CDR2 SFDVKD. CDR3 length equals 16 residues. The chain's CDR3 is CATSDLGDRAPDTQYF. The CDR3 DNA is TGTGCCACCAGTGATTTGGGGGACAGGGCCCCAGATACGCAGTATTTT.